These T cell receptor beta chains were read from a single sample in a study of regulatory T cells in long-lasting Graves disease. One entry per CDR3 protein, called by TCRdb with MiXCR from the multiplex PCR reads. The table shows about 460,000 distinct CDR3 sequences, with 14% occurring only once. The same sample was also studied in work on T cells in Graves' hyperthyroidism and ophthalmopathy.

The sample here was peripheral blood mononuclear cells (PBMCs), taken at new diagnosis, from a patient treated with antithyroid drugs. The source is a woman between 45 and 60 years old with Graves disease. CDR3s include the opening cysteine and the closing phenylalanine or tryptophan. D genes are given only for firm matches. For some rows the clone size is stated as once, few or many, or as a class when expanded; others skip it.

clone_size,j_call,v_call,d_call,cdr3_nt,cdr3_aa
-,TRBJ1-2,TRBV11-1,-,TGTGCCAGCAGCTTGGGAGGGGGGTCTGGCTACACCTTC,CASSLGGGSGYTF
-,TRBJ2-7,TRBV30,TRBD1,TGTGCCTGGAAACAGGGGAGATACGAGCAGTACTTC,CAWKQGRYEQYF
-,TRBJ2-1,TRBV7-9,TRBD2,TGTGCCAGCAGCTTAGAGGCTAGCGGGAGGCCGAATGAGCAGTTCTTC,CASSLEASGRPNEQFF
-,TRBJ1-5,TRBV12-3/TRBV12-4,-,TGTGCCAGCAGCCCCCAAGTGTCTGGCAATCAGCCCCAGCATTTT,CASSPQVSGNQPQHF
many,TRBJ2-2,TRBV12-3/TRBV12-4,-,TGTGCCAGCAGTTTCTTCCCCACAGGGACCGGGGAGCTGTTTTTT,CASSFFPTGTGELFF
many,TRBJ2-7,TRBV30,TRBD2,TGTGCCTGGAAGATCCCTGCCCCACTAGCGGGAGCCTACGAGCAGTACTTC,CAWKIPAPLAGAYEQYF
many,TRBJ1-1,TRBV5-6,-,TGTGCCAGCAGCTTGCCAGCCAGTGGCACTGAAGCTTTCTTT,CASSLPASGTEAFF
-,TRBJ2-3,TRBV6-1,-,TGTGCCAGCAGTGAAATCGGACTAGATACGCAGTATTTT,CASSEIGLDTQYF
-,TRBJ1-6,TRBV18,-,TGTGCCAGCTCACCGCGGGACATGGATTCACCCCTCCACTTT,CASSPRDMDSPLHF
few,TRBJ2-4,TRBV6-1,TRBD2,TGTGCCAGCAGTGCCCGAACTCGGACAGGTGAAAGGACTAGCGGCCACAAAAACATTCAGTACTTC,CASSARTRTGERTSGHKNIQYF
few,TRBJ2-7,TRBV3-1,-,TGTGCCAGCAGCCAAGTAGGTAGGGTCCACGAGCAGTACTTC,CASSQVGRVHEQYF
-,TRBJ2-7,TRBV27,TRBD2,TGTGCCAGCGGGGGGGTCCGACTAGCGGGAGCCTACGAGCAGTACTTC,CASGGVRLAGAYEQYF
few,TRBJ1-2,TRBV10-3,-,TGTGCCATCAGTGCCCTGGACAACTACACCTTC,CAISALDNYTF
many,TRBJ2-2,TRBV12-3/TRBV12-4,TRBD2,TGTGCCAGCAGTCCCAAATTACTAGCGGGAGGGCCATTAGGGGAGCTGTTTTTT,CASSPKLLAGGPLGELFF
many,TRBJ2-5,TRBV20-1,-,TGCAGTGCTAGAGATGGCAGGAGTCCCCAAGAGACCCAGTACTTC,CSARDGRSPQETQYF
-,TRBJ2-7,TRBV18,-,TGTGCCAGCTCACCAGTCCTCTCCTACGAGCAGTACTTC,CASSPVLSYEQYF
few,TRBJ2-5,TRBV3-1,-,TGTGCCAGCAGCCAACTAGCAGTCCTGAAAGAGACCCAGTACTTC,CASSQLAVLKETQYF
few,TRBJ2-1,TRBV7-2,TRBD1,TGTGCCAGCAGCCTGTCCCGGGACAGGGGGGATGAGCAGTTCTTC,CASSLSRDRGDEQFF